This T cell receptor beta chain emerged from a study of glioma-infiltrating T cells. The study's findings and limits: CDR3 overlap between tissue and blood was very small. Above-expected tissue-blood divergence occurred in all gliomas, most in low-grade ones.

Of note for this clonotype: Its antigen remains unknown.

Using RNA template, CDR3s of TCR alpha and beta were amplified with iRepertoire arm-PCR. Each CDR3 protein gets one entry after TCRdb re-called the multiplex PCR reads with MiXCR. The sample holds more than 90,000 distinct CDR3 sequences, about 40% seen once. This CDR3 region has 13 residues. V was cut by 8 bases and J by 4 bases, with 12 bases left in between. Germline V CDR1 and CDR2: LNHNV, YYDKDF (reference sequence). The specimen sequenced was glioma tissue, nonneoplastic brain tissue, or PBMCs (not recorded which). This sequence joins TRBV15 and TRBJ2-1; maybe TRBD2 (6 bases). The sequence came from a human donor with low-grade glioma or glioblastoma, undergoing nonglioma brain surgery, or in good health (not recorded which). CDR3 loop: CATQKGGYNEQFF. The CDR3 DNA reads TGTGCCACCCAAAAGGGAGGATACAATGAGCAGTTCTTC.